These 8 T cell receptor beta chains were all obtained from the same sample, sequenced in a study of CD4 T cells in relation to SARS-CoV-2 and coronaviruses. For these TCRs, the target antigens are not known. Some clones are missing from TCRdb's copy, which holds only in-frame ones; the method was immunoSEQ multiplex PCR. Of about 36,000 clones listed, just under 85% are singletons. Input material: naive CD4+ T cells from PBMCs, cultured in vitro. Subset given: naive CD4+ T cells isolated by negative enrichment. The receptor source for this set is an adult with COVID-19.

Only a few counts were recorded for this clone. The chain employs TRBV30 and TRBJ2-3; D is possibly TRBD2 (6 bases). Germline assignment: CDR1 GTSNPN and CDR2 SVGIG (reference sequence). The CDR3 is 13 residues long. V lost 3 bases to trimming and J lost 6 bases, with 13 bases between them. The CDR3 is CAWSVGGTDTQYF. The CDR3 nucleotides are TGTGCCTGGAGCGTTGGCGGGACTGATACGCAGTATTTT.

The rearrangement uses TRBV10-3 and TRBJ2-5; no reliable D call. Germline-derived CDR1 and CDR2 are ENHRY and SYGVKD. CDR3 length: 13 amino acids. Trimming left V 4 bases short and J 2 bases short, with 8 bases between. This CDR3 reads CAISAREQETQYF. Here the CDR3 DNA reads TGTGCCATCAGTGCAAGGGAACAAGAGACCCAGTACTTC.

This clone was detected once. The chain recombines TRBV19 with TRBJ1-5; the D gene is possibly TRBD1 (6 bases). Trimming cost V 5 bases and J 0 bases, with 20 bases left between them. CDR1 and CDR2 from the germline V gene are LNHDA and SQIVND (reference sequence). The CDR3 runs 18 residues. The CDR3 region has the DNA TGTGCCAGTAGTCCCGGCAGGGGCGGGGGATATAGCAATCAGCCCCAGCATTTT. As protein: CASSPGRGGGYSNQPQHF.

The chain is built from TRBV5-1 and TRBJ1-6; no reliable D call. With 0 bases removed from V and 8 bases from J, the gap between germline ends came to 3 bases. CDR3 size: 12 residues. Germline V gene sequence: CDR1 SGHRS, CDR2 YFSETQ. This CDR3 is CASSLGDSPLHF. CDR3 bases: TGCGCCAGCAGCTTGGGGGATTCACCCCTCCACTTT.

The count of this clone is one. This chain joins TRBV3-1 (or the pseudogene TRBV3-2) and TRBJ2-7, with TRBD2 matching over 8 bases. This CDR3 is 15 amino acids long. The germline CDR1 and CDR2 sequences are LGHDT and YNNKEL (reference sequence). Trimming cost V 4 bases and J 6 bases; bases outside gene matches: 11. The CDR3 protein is CASSLLAAGEAEQYF. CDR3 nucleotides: TGTGCCAGCAGCCTCCTCGCAGCGGGAGAGGCCGAGCAGTACTTC.

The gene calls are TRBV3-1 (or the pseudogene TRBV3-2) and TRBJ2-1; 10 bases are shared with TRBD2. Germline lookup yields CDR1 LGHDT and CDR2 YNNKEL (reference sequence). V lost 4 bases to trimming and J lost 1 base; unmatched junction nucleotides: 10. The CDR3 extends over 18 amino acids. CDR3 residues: CASSPGLAGDESYNEQFF. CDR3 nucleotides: TGTGCCAGCAGCCCGGGGCTAGCGGGGGATGAATCCTACAATGAGCAGTTCTTC.

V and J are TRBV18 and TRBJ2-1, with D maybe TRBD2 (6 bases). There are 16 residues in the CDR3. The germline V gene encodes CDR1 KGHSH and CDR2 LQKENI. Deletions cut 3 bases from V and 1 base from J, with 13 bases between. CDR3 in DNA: TGTGCCAGCTCACCCCCTGGGGGGAGGTCCTACAATGAGCAGTTCTTC. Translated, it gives CASSPPGGRSYNEQFF.

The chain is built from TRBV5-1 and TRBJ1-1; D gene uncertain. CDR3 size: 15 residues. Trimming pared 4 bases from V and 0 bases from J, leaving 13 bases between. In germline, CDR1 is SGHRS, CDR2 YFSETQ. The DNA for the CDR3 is TGCGCCAGCAGCCTCATCTCCTTCCTGAACACTGAAGCTTTCTTT. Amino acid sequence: CASSLISFLNTEAFF.